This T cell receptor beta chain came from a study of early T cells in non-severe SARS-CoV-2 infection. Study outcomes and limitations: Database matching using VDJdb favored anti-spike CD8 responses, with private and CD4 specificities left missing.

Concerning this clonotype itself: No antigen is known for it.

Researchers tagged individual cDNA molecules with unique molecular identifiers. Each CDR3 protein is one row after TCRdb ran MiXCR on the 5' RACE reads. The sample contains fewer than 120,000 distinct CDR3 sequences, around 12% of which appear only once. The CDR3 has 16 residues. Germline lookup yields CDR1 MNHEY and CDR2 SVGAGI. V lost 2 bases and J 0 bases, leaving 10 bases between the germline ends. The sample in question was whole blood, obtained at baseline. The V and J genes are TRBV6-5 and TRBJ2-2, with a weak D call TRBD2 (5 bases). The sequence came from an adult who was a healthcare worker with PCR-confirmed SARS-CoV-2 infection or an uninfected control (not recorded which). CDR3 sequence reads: CASSYLRGTNTGELFF. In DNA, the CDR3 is TGTGCCAGCAGTTACCTTAGAGGGACGAACACCGGGGAGCTGTTTTTT.